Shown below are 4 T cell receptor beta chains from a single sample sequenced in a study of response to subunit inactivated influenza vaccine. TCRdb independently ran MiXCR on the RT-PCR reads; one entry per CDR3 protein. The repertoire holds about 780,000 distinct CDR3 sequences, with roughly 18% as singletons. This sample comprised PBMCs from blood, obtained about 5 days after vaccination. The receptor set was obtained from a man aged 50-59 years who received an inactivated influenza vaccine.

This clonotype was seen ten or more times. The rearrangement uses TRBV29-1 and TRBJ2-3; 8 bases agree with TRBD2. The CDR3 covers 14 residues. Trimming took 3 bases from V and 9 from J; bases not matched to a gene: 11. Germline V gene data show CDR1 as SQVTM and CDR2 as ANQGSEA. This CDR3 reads CSVETSALIGTQYF. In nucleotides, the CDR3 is TGCAGCGTTGAGACTAGCGCCCTGATCGGCACGCAGTATTTT.

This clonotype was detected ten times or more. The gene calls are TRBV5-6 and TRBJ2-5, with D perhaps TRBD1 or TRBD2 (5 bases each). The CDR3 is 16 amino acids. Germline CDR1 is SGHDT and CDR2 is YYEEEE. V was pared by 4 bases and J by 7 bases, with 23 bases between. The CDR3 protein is CASSPGLVTGQGTQYF. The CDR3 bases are TGTGCCAGCAGCCCGGGCCTGGTAACGGGGCAGGGGACCCAGTACTTC.

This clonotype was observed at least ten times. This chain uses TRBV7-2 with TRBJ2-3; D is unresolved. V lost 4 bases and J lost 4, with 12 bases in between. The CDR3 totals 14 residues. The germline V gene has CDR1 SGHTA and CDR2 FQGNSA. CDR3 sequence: CASSSLMSADTQYF. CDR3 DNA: TGTGCCAGCAGCTCACTTATGTCAGCAGATACGCAGTATTTT.

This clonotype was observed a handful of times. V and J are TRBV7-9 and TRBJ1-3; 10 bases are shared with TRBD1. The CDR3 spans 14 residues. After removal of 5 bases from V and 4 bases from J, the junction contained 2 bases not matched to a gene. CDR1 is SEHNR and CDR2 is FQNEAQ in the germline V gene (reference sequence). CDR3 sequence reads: CASSRTGGGNTIYF. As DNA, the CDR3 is TGTGCCAGCAGCCGGACAGGGGGAGGAAACACCATATATTTT.